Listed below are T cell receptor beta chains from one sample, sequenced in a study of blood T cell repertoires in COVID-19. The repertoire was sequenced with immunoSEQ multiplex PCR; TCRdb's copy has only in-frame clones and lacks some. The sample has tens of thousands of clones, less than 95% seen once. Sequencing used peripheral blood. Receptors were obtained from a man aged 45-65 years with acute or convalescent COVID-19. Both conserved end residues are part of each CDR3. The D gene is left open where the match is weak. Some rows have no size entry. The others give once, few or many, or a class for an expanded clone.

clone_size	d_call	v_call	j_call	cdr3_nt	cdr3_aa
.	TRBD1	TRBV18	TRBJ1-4	TGTGCCAGCTCAGACAGGGGAAAACTGTTTTTT	CASSDRGKLFF
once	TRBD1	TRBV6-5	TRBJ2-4	TGTGCCAGCAGTAGGGACAGGAGGGGAAACATTCAGTACTTC	CASSRDRRGNIQYF
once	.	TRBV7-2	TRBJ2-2	TGTGCCAGCAGCTTAGGCCTACTAGCTCGCGGCGGGGAGCTGTTTTTT	CASSLGLLARGGELFF
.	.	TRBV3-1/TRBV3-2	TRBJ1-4	TGTGCCAGCAGCCAAGTTCCAGGGTCTGAAAAACTGTTTTTT	CASSQVPGSEKLFF
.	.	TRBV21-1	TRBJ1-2	TGTGCCAGCAGCAAAGTTCGGGGGGGCAAAACTCCACACTATGGCTACACCTTC	CASSKVRGGKTPHYGYTF
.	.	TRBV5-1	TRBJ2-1	TGCGCCAGCTCTGACGGGGGAACCTACAATGAGCAGTTCTTC	CASSDGGTYNEQFF
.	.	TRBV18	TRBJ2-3	TGTGCCAGCTCACTAAAGCAACAGGGAGCGCACGATACGCAGTATTTT	CASSLKQQGAHDTQYF
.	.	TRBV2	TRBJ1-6	TGTGCCAGCAGTGTTTCCGGACAGTATAATTCACCCCTCCACTTT	CASSVSGQYNSPLHF
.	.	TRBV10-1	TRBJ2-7	TGCGCCAGCAGTGAGTACAGGGTTGGCGAGCAGTACTTC	CASSEYRVGEQYF
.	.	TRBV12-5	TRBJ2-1	TGTGCTAGTGGTCCCTGGGCTACCGGAAATGAGCAGTTCTTC	CASGPWATGNEQFF
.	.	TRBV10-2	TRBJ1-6	TGCGCCAGCAGTGTTACAGACAGTTCACCCCTCCACTTT	CASSVTDSSPLHF
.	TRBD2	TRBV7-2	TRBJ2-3	TGTGCCAGCAGCAAAACGGGACTAGCGGCCACAGATACGCAGTATTTT	CASSKTGLAATDTQYF
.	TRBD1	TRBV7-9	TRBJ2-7	TGTGCCAGCACCCTTACCGGGACAGCCATGAGTAATGGGCAGTACTTC	CASTLTGTAMSNGQYF
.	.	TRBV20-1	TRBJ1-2	TGCAGTGCTAGTTTACAGGGCACACCTTCTATGGGCTACACCTTC	CSASLQGTPSMGYTF
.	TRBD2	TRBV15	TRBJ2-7	TGTGCCACCAGAGCGGTGGGACTAGTGTCGAACGAGCAGTACTTC	CATRAVGLVSNEQYF
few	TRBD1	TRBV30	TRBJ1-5	TGTGCCTGGAGTTCGGGACAGGGGTATCAGCCCCAGCATTTT	CAWSSGQGYQPQHF
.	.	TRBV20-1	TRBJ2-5	TGCAGTGCTAGTCCTACTGGAGAGACCCAGTACTTC	CSASPTGETQYF
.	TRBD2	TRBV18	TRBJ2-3	TGTGCCAGCTCACAGGGGAGAGCAGCGGGGATTACTAGCACAGATACGCAGTATTTT	CASSQGRAAGITSTDTQYF
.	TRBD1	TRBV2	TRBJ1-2	TGTGCCAGCAGGAGGGGGCCCTATGGCTACACCTTC	CASRRGPYGYTF
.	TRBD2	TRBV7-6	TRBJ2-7	TGTGCCAGCAGCGGGCTTTCGGGGGGGGGCGAGCAGTACTTC	CASSGLSGGGEQYF
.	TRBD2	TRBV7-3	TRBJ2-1	TGTGCCAGCAGACCTAGCGGGGGTAGCGATGAGCAGTTCTTC	CASRPSGGSDEQFF
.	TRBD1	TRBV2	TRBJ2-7	TGTGCCAGCAGCCAGGACAGGGTCGGACCGTCCTACGAGCAGTACTTC	CASSQDRVGPSYEQYF
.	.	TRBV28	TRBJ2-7	TGTGCCAGCGTGACCGCAGGGCTCTCAAACTACGAGCAGTACTTC	CASVTAGLSNYEQYF
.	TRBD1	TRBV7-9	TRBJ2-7	TGTGCCAGCAGCTTCCCACAGGGGGCGGACCTCGAGCAGTACTTC	CASSFPQGADLEQYF
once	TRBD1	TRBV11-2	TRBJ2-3	TGTGCCAGCAGCAGGGACAGGTTGGCTAATGGAGATACGCAGTATTTT	CASSRDRLANGDTQYF
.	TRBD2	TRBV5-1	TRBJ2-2	TGCGCCAGCAGCTTGGTGGCGGGGGGGCCCACCGGGGAGCTGTTTTTT	CASSLVAGGPTGELFF
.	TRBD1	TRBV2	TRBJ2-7	TGTGCCGTCCCCCGGGACAGGTCCTACGAGCAGTACTTC	CAVPRDRSYEQYF
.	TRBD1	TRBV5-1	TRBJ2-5	TGCGCCAGCAGCTATACAGGGGGCGAGAAGACCCAGTACTTC	CASSYTGGEKTQYF